The T cell receptor beta chain described here comes from a study of breast tumors, draining lymph nodes, adjacent tissues. Regarding the study as a whole: Tumors had less TCR diversity than lymph nodes, more than nontumor tissue. Data fit most tumor T cells coming from lymph node, expanding in tumor.

Trimming cost V 2 bases and J 7 bases, with 15 bases left between them. This CDR3 is built from 15 residues. CDR1 is SNHLY, CDR2 FYNNEI, per germline. TCRdb called the multiplex PCR reads again in MiXCR, with one record for every CDR3 protein. The repertoire holds around 290,000 distinct CDR3 sequences, 30% to 35% seen once, with 1.1% in the top ten. Axillary draining lymph nodes of breast cancer patients supplied the node samples. This clonotype was detected many times. Its antigen is currently unknown. Specimen: axillary lymph node tissue. The gene calls are TRBV2 and TRBJ1-5; D possibly corresponds to TRBD1 (5 bases). The TCR comes from a female donor with breast cancer. Some clones in this sample may be carry-over from other donors' samples. The CDR3, as DNA: TGTGCCAGCAGTGAAAGATTCGGGGGATCGCAGCCCCAGCATTTT. Its translation is CASSERFGGSQPQHF.